This is a list of T cell receptor beta chains from one sample in a study of cytomegalovirus exposure and HLA in healthy donors. The repertoire was sequenced with immunoSEQ multiplex PCR; TCRdb's copy has only in-frame clones and lacks some. The table includes 230,000 or so clones, nearly 95% detected once. The sample consisted of PBMCs. The receptors were gathered from a girl aged 2 to 9 in good health and CMV-seronegative. Both conserved end residues are part of each CDR3. D genes are given only for firm matches. For some rows the clone size is stated as once, few or many, or as a class when expanded; others skip it.

clone_size: .; j_call: TRBJ1-2; v_call: TRBV27; d_call: .; cdr3_aa: CASRGELRGMWGRSDGYTF; cdr3_nt: TGTGCCAGCAGGGGGGAGCTGAGGGGGATGTGGGGAAGGTCTGATGGCTACACCTTC
clone_size: .; j_call: TRBJ1-3; v_call: TRBV4-1; d_call: TRBD1; cdr3_aa: CASSPRQGNGNTIYF; cdr3_nt: TGCGCCAGCAGCCCACGACAGGGGAATGGAAACACCATATATTTT
clone_size: .; j_call: TRBJ1-5; v_call: TRBV12-5; d_call: TRBD1; cdr3_aa: CASGFFIRDRGFNQPQHF; cdr3_nt: TGTGCTAGTGGTTTCTTCATCCGGGACAGGGGATTCAATCAGCCCCAGCATTTT
clone_size: .; j_call: TRBJ2-7; v_call: TRBV5-1; d_call: .; cdr3_aa: CASNREGLHEQYF; cdr3_nt: TGCGCCAGCAACAGGGAAGGCTTGCACGAGCAGTACTTC
clone_size: .; j_call: TRBJ1-1; v_call: TRBV5-1; d_call: TRBD1; cdr3_aa: CASSSRGSQNTEAFF; cdr3_nt: TGCGCCAGCTCGTCCAGGGGGTCTCAGAACACTGAAGCTTTCTTT
clone_size: .; j_call: TRBJ1-5; v_call: TRBV2; d_call: .; cdr3_aa: CASRVGIEYNQPQHF; cdr3_nt: TGTGCCAGCAGGGTCGGGATCGAATACAATCAGCCCCAGCATTTT
clone_size: few; j_call: TRBJ1-2; v_call: TRBV7-9; d_call: .; cdr3_aa: CASSLGSIRSTTANYGYTF; cdr3_nt: TGTGCCAGCAGCTTAGGGTCCATAAGATCTACGACAGCTAACTATGGCTACACCTTC
clone_size: once; j_call: TRBJ2-1; v_call: TRBV19; d_call: TRBD2; cdr3_aa: CATSSGGSYNEQFF; cdr3_nt: TGTGCCACTTCATCCGGGGGGTCCTACAATGAGCAGTTCTTC
clone_size: once; j_call: TRBJ1-2; v_call: TRBV6-1; d_call: .; cdr3_aa: CASSEFSDNLINYGYAF; cdr3_nt: TGTGCCAGCAGTGAATTTTCGGACAACTTAATTAACTATGGCTACGCCTTC
clone_size: .; j_call: TRBJ1-2; v_call: TRBV14; d_call: .; cdr3_aa: CASSQAGFNYGYTF; cdr3_nt: TGTGCCAGCAGCCAAGCGGGGTTCAACTATGGCTACACCTTC
clone_size: .; j_call: TRBJ2-7; v_call: TRBV7-2; d_call: TRBD2; cdr3_aa: CASSLASASGVYEQYF; cdr3_nt: TGTGCCAGCAGCTTAGCTTCGGCTAGCGGGGTTTACGAGCAGTACTTC
clone_size: .; j_call: TRBJ1-4; v_call: TRBV11-2; d_call: .; cdr3_aa: CASSRAVNEKLFF; cdr3_nt: TGTGCCAGCAGCCGCGCCGTTAATGAAAAACTGTTTTTT
clone_size: .; j_call: TRBJ2-3; v_call: TRBV19; d_call: TRBD2; cdr3_aa: CASNPSGFTDTQYF; cdr3_nt: TGTGCCAGTAATCCTAGCGGTTTCACAGATACGCAGTATTTT
clone_size: .; j_call: TRBJ1-1; v_call: TRBV6-5; d_call: .; cdr3_aa: CASSYAGSEAFF; cdr3_nt: TGTGCCAGCAGTTACGCCGGGTCTGAAGCTTTCTTT
clone_size: once; j_call: TRBJ1-1; v_call: TRBV7-9; d_call: .; cdr3_aa: CASSLETGSAEAFF; cdr3_nt: TGTGCCAGCAGCTTAGAAACAGGGTCGGCTGAAGCTTTCTTT
clone_size: .; j_call: TRBJ2-7; v_call: TRBV6-5; d_call: TRBD1; cdr3_aa: CASRPGTGVSYEQYF; cdr3_nt: TGTGCCAGCAGACCCGGGACAGGGGTTTCCTACGAGCAGTACTTC
clone_size: .; j_call: TRBJ1-2; v_call: TRBV6-5; d_call: .; cdr3_aa: CASSFQNYGYTF; cdr3_nt: TGTGCCAGCAGTTTTCAGAACTATGGCTACACCTTC
clone_size: .; j_call: TRBJ1-1; v_call: TRBV5-4; d_call: .; cdr3_aa: CASSLEGGGGTEAFF; cdr3_nt: TGTGCCAGCAGCTTGGAGGGAGGGGGGGGCACTGAAGCTTTCTTT
clone_size: .; j_call: TRBJ2-1; v_call: TRBV4-2; d_call: TRBD2; cdr3_aa: CASSPPSGFGYEQFF; cdr3_nt: TGTGCCAGCAGCCCTCCTAGCGGGTTTGGGTATGAGCAGTTCTTC
clone_size: .; j_call: TRBJ2-7; v_call: TRBV18; d_call: .; cdr3_aa: CASSPPSRSLESYEQYF; cdr3_nt: TGTGCCAGCTCACCACCGTCAAGGTCCCTAGAATCCTACGAGCAGTACTTC
clone_size: once; j_call: TRBJ2-2; v_call: TRBV9; d_call: .; cdr3_aa: CASSVAGDGRGQNTGELFF; cdr3_nt: TGTGCCAGCAGCGTAGCGGGCGATGGGCGGGGCCAGAACACCGGGGAGCTGTTTTTT
clone_size: .; j_call: TRBJ1-2; v_call: TRBV5-8; d_call: .; cdr3_aa: CASSFLSQKIYGYTF; cdr3_nt: TGTGCCAGCAGCTTCTTAAGTCAGAAAATATATGGCTACACCTTC
clone_size: once; j_call: TRBJ2-3; v_call: TRBV10-1; d_call: TRBD2; cdr3_aa: CASSNLAGTVYF; cdr3_nt: TGCGCCAGCAGCAACCTAGCGGGGACGGTGTATTTT
clone_size: .; j_call: TRBJ1-5; v_call: TRBV2; d_call: .; cdr3_aa: CASSEVGGTGQPQHF; cdr3_nt: TGTGCCAGCAGTGAAGTAGGGGGTACGGGTCAGCCCCAGCATTTT
clone_size: .; j_call: TRBJ1-1; v_call: TRBV30; d_call: .; cdr3_aa: CAWSSEQYQAFF; cdr3_nt: TGTGCCTGGAGTTCAGAACAGTACCAAGCTTTCTTT
clone_size: once; j_call: TRBJ2-7; v_call: TRBV15; d_call: TRBD2; cdr3_aa: CATSHHSGSYEQYF; cdr3_nt: TGTGCCACCAGCCATCATAGCGGGAGCTACGAGCAGTACTTC
clone_size: .; j_call: TRBJ1-3; v_call: TRBV19; d_call: TRBD1; cdr3_aa: CASSSPTGPISGNTIYF; cdr3_nt: TGTGCCAGTAGTTCCCCGACAGGGCCGATCTCTGGAAACACCATATATTTT
clone_size: .; j_call: TRBJ1-5; v_call: TRBV10-3; d_call: .; cdr3_aa: CAISDERSLYQPQHF; cdr3_nt: TGTGCCATCAGTGATGAGAGGTCGCTTTATCAGCCCCAGCATTTT
clone_size: .; j_call: TRBJ2-1; v_call: TRBV5-6; d_call: TRBD2; cdr3_aa: CASSPGLAGVGEQFF; cdr3_nt: TGTGCCAGCAGCCCGGGACTAGCGGGAGTGGGAGAGCAGTTCTTC
clone_size: .; j_call: TRBJ2-7; v_call: TRBV7-9; d_call: .; cdr3_aa: CASIDSESSYEQYF; cdr3_nt: TGTGCCAGCATTGACAGTGAGAGCTCCTACGAGCAGTACTTC
clone_size: few; j_call: TRBJ2-7; v_call: TRBV7-9; d_call: .; cdr3_aa: CASSLAEDYEQYF; cdr3_nt: TGTGCCAGCAGCTTAGCGGAGGATTACGAGCAGTACTTC
clone_size: .; j_call: TRBJ1-1; v_call: TRBV19; d_call: .; cdr3_aa: CASMYLNTEAFF; cdr3_nt: TGTGCCAGTATGTATTTGAACACTGAAGCTTTCTTT
clone_size: .; j_call: TRBJ1-1; v_call: TRBV28; d_call: .; cdr3_aa: CASSLVNLMNTEAFF; cdr3_nt: TGTGCCAGCAGCCTGGTCAACTTAATGAACACTGAAGCTTTCTTT
clone_size: once; j_call: TRBJ2-1; v_call: TRBV28; d_call: .; cdr3_aa: CASSTPSPGDRPIGEQFF; cdr3_nt: TGTGCCAGCAGTACCCCCTCGCCGGGGGACCGCCCGATCGGTGAGCAGTTCTTC
clone_size: .; j_call: TRBJ2-3; v_call: TRBV7-2; d_call: .; cdr3_aa: CASSSNKQGWGTDTQYF; cdr3_nt: TGTGCCAGCAGCTCCAATAAACAGGGCTGGGGTACAGATACGCAGTATTTT
clone_size: .; j_call: TRBJ1-1; v_call: TRBV6-5; d_call: .; cdr3_aa: CASSYSLNTEAFF; cdr3_nt: TGTGCCAGCAGTTACTCTTTAAACACTGAAGCTTTCTTT
clone_size: .; j_call: TRBJ2-1; v_call: TRBV11-2; d_call: .; cdr3_aa: CASSLTELVRPGSSEQFF; cdr3_nt: TGTGCCAGCAGCCTCACGGAGTTAGTGCGGCCTGGTAGTAGCGAGCAGTTCTTC
clone_size: few; j_call: TRBJ2-5; v_call: TRBV2; d_call: TRBD1; cdr3_aa: CASSDGQGNKIQETQYF; cdr3_nt: TGTGCCAGCAGTGACGGACAGGGCAACAAAATCCAAGAGACCCAGTACTTC
clone_size: once; j_call: TRBJ1-4; v_call: TRBV27; d_call: .; cdr3_aa: CASSVRGWGNEKLFF; cdr3_nt: TGTGCCAGCAGTGTTCGGGGGTGGGGTAATGAAAAACTGTTTTTT
clone_size: few; j_call: TRBJ1-5; v_call: TRBV21-1; d_call: .; cdr3_aa: CASSKRGTGGFNQPQHF; cdr3_nt: TGTGCCAGCAGCAAAAGGGGGACAGGGGGTTTCAATCAGCCCCAGCATTTT
clone_size: .; j_call: TRBJ2-1; v_call: TRBV12-5; d_call: .; cdr3_aa: CASSPRGTYNEQFF; cdr3_nt: TGTGCTAGTTCCCCCAGGGGCACCTACAATGAGCAGTTCTTC
clone_size: .; j_call: TRBJ2-7; v_call: TRBV4-1; d_call: TRBD2; cdr3_aa: CASSQGEGRIYEQYF; cdr3_nt: TGCGCCAGCAGCCAAGGGGAGGGCAGGATCTACGAGCAGTACTTC
clone_size: once; j_call: TRBJ1-2; v_call: TRBV10-1; d_call: .; cdr3_aa: CASSETAGYGYTF; cdr3_nt: TGCGCCAGCAGTGAAACAGCTGGCTATGGCTACACCTTC
clone_size: .; j_call: TRBJ2-3; v_call: TRBV19; d_call: TRBD2; cdr3_aa: CASKYLAANTDTQYF; cdr3_nt: TGTGCCAGTAAATACCTAGCGGCTAACACAGATACGCAGTATTTT
clone_size: few; j_call: TRBJ2-3; v_call: TRBV2; d_call: .; cdr3_aa: CASSDNSLDTQYF; cdr3_nt: TGTGCCAGCAGCGATAATAGTTTAGATACGCAGTATTTT
clone_size: .; j_call: TRBJ1-1; v_call: TRBV5-1; d_call: .; cdr3_aa: CASSLETSRNTEAFF; cdr3_nt: TGCGCCAGCAGCTTGGAAACCTCGCGGAACACTGAAGCTTTCTTT
clone_size: .; j_call: TRBJ2-7; v_call: TRBV5-1; d_call: .; cdr3_aa: CASSLEVGDYEQYF; cdr3_nt: TGCGCCAGCAGCTTGGAAGTCGGTGACTACGAGCAGTACTTC
clone_size: once; j_call: TRBJ2-6; v_call: TRBV7-9; d_call: .; cdr3_aa: CASSSIGGTGANVLTF; cdr3_nt: TGTGCCAGCAGCTCCATCGGAGGGACTGGGGCCAACGTCCTGACTTTC
clone_size: .; j_call: TRBJ1-2; v_call: TRBV6-5; d_call: .; cdr3_aa: CASSWTVTTGYTF; cdr3_nt: TGTGCCAGCAGTTGGACAGTGACGACCGGCTACACCTTC
clone_size: .; j_call: TRBJ2-7; v_call: TRBV28; d_call: TRBD1; cdr3_aa: CASSSPGTGDHEQYF; cdr3_nt: TGTGCCAGCAGTTCTCCAGGGACAGGGGATCACGAGCAGTACTTC
clone_size: .; j_call: TRBJ2-7; v_call: TRBV7-9; d_call: TRBD2; cdr3_aa: CASSLGEGNYEQYF; cdr3_nt: TGTGCCAGCAGCTTAGGGGAGGGGAACTACGAGCAGTACTTC
clone_size: once; j_call: TRBJ1-2; v_call: TRBV5-1; d_call: TRBD1; cdr3_aa: CASSRPGQFNYGYTF; cdr3_nt: TGCGCCAGCAGCCGACCGGGACAGTTTAACTATGGCTACACCTTC
clone_size: .; j_call: TRBJ2-7; v_call: TRBV6-1; d_call: .; cdr3_aa: CASSERTGVLSGGNYEQYF; cdr3_nt: TGTGCCAGCAGTGAAAGGACAGGGGTGTTGAGCGGGGGGAACTACGAGCAGTACTTC
clone_size: .; j_call: TRBJ2-7; v_call: TRBV19; d_call: TRBD2; cdr3_aa: CASSNYKGTIYEQYF; cdr3_nt: TGTGCCAGTAGCAACTATAAAGGGACTATTTACGAGCAGTACTTC
clone_size: .; j_call: TRBJ1-1; v_call: TRBV15; d_call: .; cdr3_aa: CATSRLSSGTEAFF; cdr3_nt: TGTGCCACCAGCAGACTATCATCGGGCACTGAAGCTTTCTTT
clone_size: once; j_call: TRBJ1-4; v_call: TRBV19; d_call: .; cdr3_aa: CASSRRGPIGEKLFF; cdr3_nt: TGTGCCAGTAGTCGGCGAGGGCCCATCGGTGAAAAACTGTTTTTT
clone_size: .; j_call: TRBJ1-4; v_call: TRBV6-6; d_call: .; cdr3_aa: CASSSPGQTNEKLFF; cdr3_nt: TGTGCCAGCAGTTCTCCGGGACAAACTAATGAAAAACTGTTTTTT
clone_size: .; j_call: TRBJ2-7; v_call: TRBV2; d_call: .; cdr3_aa: CASSLAWQYF; cdr3_nt: TGTGCCAGCAGTCTAGCCTGGCAGTACTTC
clone_size: .; j_call: TRBJ1-2; v_call: TRBV27; d_call: .; cdr3_aa: CASSLSGGPWANYGYTF; cdr3_nt: TGTGCCAGCAGTTTATCAGGAGGGCCCTGGGCTAACTATGGCTACACCTTC